This T cell receptor (beta chain) comes out of a study of T-cell reconstitution after alpha-beta-depleted transplantation in children. A TCRbeta library incorporating unique molecular identifiers was prepared. TCRdb re-analysed the PCR reads in MiXCR, keeping a single row per CDR3 protein. The profile covers around 400,000 distinct CDR3 sequences, with 20% appearing a single time and approximately 3.8% taken by the ten largest. The table lists this clonotype with a few counts. Trimming cost V 11 bases and J 7 bases, with 18 bases left between them. There are 12 residues in the CDR3. The specimen comprised PBMCs from the stem cell graft donor, sampled from the stem cell graft. The TCR was taken from a human donor who donated a stem cell graft to a child with acute myeloid leukemia. V usage is TRBV12-3 or TRBV12-4 and J usage is TRBJ2-7, with a tentative D call TRBD2 (5 bases). The CDR3 loop is CAAGRGSGEQYF. CDR3 bases: TGTGCCGCGGGCCGGGGTTCGGGAGAGCAGTACTTC.